This T cell receptor (beta chain) was captured in a study of cytomegalovirus exposure and HLA in healthy donors. This CDR3 is 14 amino acids long. With V trimmed by 5 bases and J by 1 base, 2 bases remained unmatched. The germline V gene encodes CDR1 LNHDA and CDR2 SQIVND (reference sequence). It was with 60 Vbeta and 13 Jbeta primers that the PCR ran. Clones were sequenced by immunoSEQ multiplex PCR, and TCRdb holds only the in-frame ones, with some missing. Here the sample spans 100,000 to 120,000 clones, around 66% being singletons. The origin of this receptor is a man younger than 35 in good health and CMV-seropositive. Sequenced: PBMCs. The V gene is TRBV19, the J gene TRBJ1-5, with 7 bases identical to TRBD1. CDR3 sequence reads: CASSRQGSNQPQHF. CDR3 nucleotide sequence: TGTGCCAGTAGTCGACAGGGCAGCAATCAGCCCCAGCATTTT.